The rows below give T cell receptor beta chains drawn from one sample of a study of T-cell memory formation after mild COVID-19. TCRdb ran MiXCR on the 5' RACE reads and lists one entry per CDR3 protein. The sample holds about 430,000 distinct CDR3 sequences; 20% to 25% are singletons and the top ten take 8.8%. Sequencing input: PBMCs or a T cell subset sorted from them (not recorded which). These receptors were obtained from an adult woman who had mild COVID-19 (a few samples of this study predate the infection). Cell type and time point are not known. Both conserved end residues are part of each CDR3. D genes are given only for firm matches. Only part of the rows carry a size: once, few, many, or a class if the clone is expanded.

d_call: -; j_call: TRBJ2-3; v_call: TRBV7-2; clone_size: few; cdr3_nt: TGTGCCAGCAGCCCCCACGGGACGAGGGGAACAGATACGCAGTATTTT; cdr3_aa: CASSPHGTRGTDTQYF
d_call: TRBD2; j_call: TRBJ2-5; v_call: TRBV20-1; clone_size: -; cdr3_nt: TGCAGTGCGTATCCTGGGACTAGCGGCAAGCAGGGGGAGACCCAGTACTTC; cdr3_aa: CSAYPGTSGKQGETQYF
d_call: TRBD2; j_call: TRBJ2-5; v_call: TRBV5-6; clone_size: -; cdr3_nt: TGTGCCAGCAGCTTGGTGGGGAGCGGGGAAGAGACCCAGTACTTC; cdr3_aa: CASSLVGSGEETQYF
d_call: -; j_call: TRBJ1-5; v_call: TRBV29-1; clone_size: -; cdr3_nt: TGCAGCGCAAAGACAGGAGTCAATCAGCCCCAGCATTTT; cdr3_aa: CSAKTGVNQPQHF
d_call: -; j_call: TRBJ2-1; v_call: TRBV12-3/TRBV12-4; clone_size: -; cdr3_nt: TGTGCCAGCAGTTTAGTTTCGGAAGTTGAGCAGTTCTTC; cdr3_aa: CASSLVSEVEQFF
d_call: -; j_call: TRBJ2-7; v_call: TRBV6-5; clone_size: few; cdr3_nt: TGTGCCAGCAGTTACTCGAAGGGGAGCTCCTACGAGCAGTACTTC; cdr3_aa: CASSYSKGSSYEQYF
d_call: -; j_call: TRBJ1-1; v_call: TRBV11-2; clone_size: few; cdr3_nt: TGTGCCAGCAGCTTAGTCCGGGCACGGACTGAAGCTTTCTTT; cdr3_aa: CASSLVRARTEAFF
d_call: -; j_call: TRBJ2-1; v_call: TRBV7-9; clone_size: few; cdr3_nt: TGTGCCGCCCAGCTAGCAGGGTACAATGAGCAGTTCTTC; cdr3_aa: CAAQLAGYNEQFF
d_call: -; j_call: TRBJ2-1; v_call: TRBV29-1; clone_size: -; cdr3_nt: TGCAGCGGAACAGGTTACAATGAGCAGTTCTTC; cdr3_aa: CSGTGYNEQFF
d_call: -; j_call: TRBJ2-2; v_call: TRBV5-1; clone_size: -; cdr3_nt: TGCGCCAGCAGCTTGGTGCCGACCGGGGAGCTGTTTTTT; cdr3_aa: CASSLVPTGELFF
d_call: -; j_call: TRBJ1-5; v_call: TRBV19; clone_size: -; cdr3_nt: TGTGCCAGTAGTATAGGGTGGAGGGGAAGGAGGGAGAGCAATCAGCCCCAGCATTTT; cdr3_aa: CASSIGWRGRRESNQPQHF